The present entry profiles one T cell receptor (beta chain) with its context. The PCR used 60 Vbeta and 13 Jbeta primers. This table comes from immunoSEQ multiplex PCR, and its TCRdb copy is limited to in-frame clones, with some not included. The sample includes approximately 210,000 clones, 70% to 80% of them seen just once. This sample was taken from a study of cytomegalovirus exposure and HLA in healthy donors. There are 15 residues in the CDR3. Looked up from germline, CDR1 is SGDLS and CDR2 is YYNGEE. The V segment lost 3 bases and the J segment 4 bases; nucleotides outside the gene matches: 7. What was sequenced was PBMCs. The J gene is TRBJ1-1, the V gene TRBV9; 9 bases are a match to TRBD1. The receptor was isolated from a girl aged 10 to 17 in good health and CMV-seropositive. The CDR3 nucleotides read TGTGCCAGCAGCGCCTGGACAGGGGTACGCACTGAAGCTTTCTTT. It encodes CASSAWTGVRTEAFF.